This T cell receptor beta chain was recorded in a study of OX40 agonist ivuxolimab in advanced cancers. Whole-study context: The patients got ivuxolimab, which is an agonistic anti-OX40 (CD134) antibody. Earlier treatment with anti-PD-1, anti-PD-L1 or anti-CTLA-4 was permitted, and approximately 38% had received some. Notes on the study in general: Certain nonresponders additionally had low normalized T-cell clonal expansion. At 0.1 to 3.0 mg/kg and by week 6, clonal expansion occurred in CD4+ and CD8+ blood T cells.

A word on this clone: The antigen is unknown.

Germline CDR1 and CDR2: LNHDA and SQIVND (reference sequence). V was clipped by 7 bases and J by 8 bases, with 20 bases between them. This CDR3 has 14 amino acids. Using immunoSEQ multiplex PCR, the repertoire was profiled, and TCRdb retains in-frame clones only, with some absent. This table has 14,000 or so clones, over 60% appearing once. The sequence came from an adult with an advanced solid tumor such as melanoma, head and neck, liver or kidney cancer. The chain joins TRBV19 to TRBJ1-1; D may be TRBD1 (5 bases). The input for sequencing was CD4+ or CD8+ T cells sorted from blood, taken in a trial of the OX40 agonist ivuxolimab. The CDR3 nucleotides read TGTGCCAGTAAAACGACAGCGGCAGGGAGAGAAGCTTTCTTT. Translated: CASKTTAAGREAFF.